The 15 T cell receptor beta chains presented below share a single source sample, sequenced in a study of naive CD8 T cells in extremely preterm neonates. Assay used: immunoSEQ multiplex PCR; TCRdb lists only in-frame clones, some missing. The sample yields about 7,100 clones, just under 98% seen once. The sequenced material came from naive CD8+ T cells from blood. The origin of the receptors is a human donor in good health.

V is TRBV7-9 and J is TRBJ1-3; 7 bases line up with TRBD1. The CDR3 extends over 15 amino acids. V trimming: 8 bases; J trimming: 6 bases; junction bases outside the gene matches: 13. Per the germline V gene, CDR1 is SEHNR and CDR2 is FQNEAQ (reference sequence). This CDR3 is CASSMTGRRENTIYF. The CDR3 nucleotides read TGTGCCAGCTCAATGACAGGGCGCAGGGAAAACACCATATATTTT. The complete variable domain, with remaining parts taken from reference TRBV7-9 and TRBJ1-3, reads DTGVSQNPRHKITKRGQNVTFRCDPISEHNRLYWYRQTLGQGPEFLTYFQNEAQLEKSRLLSDRFSAERPKGSFSTLEIQRTEQGDSAMYLCASSMTGRRENTIYFGEGSWLTVV.

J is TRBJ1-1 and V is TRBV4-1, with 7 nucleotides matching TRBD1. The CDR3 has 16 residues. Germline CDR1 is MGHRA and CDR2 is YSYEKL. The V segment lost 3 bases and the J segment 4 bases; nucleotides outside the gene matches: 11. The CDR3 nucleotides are TGCGCCAGCAGCCATGACCCTTTAGGGGGCGGCACTGAAGCTTTCTTT. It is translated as CASSHDPLGGGTEAFF.

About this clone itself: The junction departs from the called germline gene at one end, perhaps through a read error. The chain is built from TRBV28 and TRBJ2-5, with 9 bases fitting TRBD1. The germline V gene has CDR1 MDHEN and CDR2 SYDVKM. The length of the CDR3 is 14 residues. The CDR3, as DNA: TGTGCCAGCATGAGACAGGGGGACCAAGATACCCAGTACTTC. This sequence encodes CASMRQGDQDTQYF. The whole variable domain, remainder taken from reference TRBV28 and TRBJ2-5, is DVKVTQSSRYLVKRTGEKVFLECVQDMDHENMFWYRQDPGLGLRLIYFSYDVKMKEKGDIPEGYSVSREKKERFSLILESASTNQTSMYLCASMRQGDQDTQYFGPGTRLLVL.

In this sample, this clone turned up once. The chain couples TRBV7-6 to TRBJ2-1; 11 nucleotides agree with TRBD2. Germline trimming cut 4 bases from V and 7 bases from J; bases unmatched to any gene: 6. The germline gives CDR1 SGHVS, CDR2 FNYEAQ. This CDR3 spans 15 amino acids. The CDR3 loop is CASSSGTSGRNEQFF. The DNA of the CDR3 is TGTGCCAGCAGCTCCGGGACTAGCGGAAGGAATGAGCAGTTCTTC.

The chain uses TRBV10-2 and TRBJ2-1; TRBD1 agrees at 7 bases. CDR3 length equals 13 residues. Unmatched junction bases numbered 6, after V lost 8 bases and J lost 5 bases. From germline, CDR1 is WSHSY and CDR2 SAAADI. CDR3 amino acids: CASETGIDNEQFF. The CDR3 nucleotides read TGCGCCAGCGAGACAGGGATAGACAATGAGCAGTTCTTC.

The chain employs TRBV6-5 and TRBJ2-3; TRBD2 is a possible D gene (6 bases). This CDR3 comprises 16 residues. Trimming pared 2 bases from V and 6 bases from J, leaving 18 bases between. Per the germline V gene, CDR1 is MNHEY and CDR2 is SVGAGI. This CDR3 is CASSYIGTEGPDTQYF. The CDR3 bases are TGTGCCAGCAGTTACATTGGGACTGAGGGCCCGGATACGCAGTATTTT.

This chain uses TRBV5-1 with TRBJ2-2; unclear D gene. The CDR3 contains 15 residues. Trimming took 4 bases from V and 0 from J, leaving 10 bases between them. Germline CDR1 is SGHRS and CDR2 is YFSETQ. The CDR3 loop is CASSLRTSNTGELFF. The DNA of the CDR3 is TGCGCCAGCAGCCTGCGTACCTCGAACACCGGGGAGCTGTTTTTT.

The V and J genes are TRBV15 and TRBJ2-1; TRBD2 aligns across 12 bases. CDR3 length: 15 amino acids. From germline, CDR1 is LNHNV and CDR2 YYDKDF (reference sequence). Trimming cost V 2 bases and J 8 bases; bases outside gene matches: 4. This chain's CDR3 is CATSRLAGGWYEQFF. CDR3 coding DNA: TGTGCCACCAGCAGACTAGCGGGAGGGTGGTATGAGCAGTTCTTC.

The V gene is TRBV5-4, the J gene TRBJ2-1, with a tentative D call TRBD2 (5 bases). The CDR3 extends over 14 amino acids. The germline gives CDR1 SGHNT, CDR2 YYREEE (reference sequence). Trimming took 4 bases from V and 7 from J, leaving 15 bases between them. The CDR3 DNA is TGTGCCAGCAGCCCCAGTGAGGGATGGAATGAGCAGTTCTTC. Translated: CASSPSEGWNEQFF.

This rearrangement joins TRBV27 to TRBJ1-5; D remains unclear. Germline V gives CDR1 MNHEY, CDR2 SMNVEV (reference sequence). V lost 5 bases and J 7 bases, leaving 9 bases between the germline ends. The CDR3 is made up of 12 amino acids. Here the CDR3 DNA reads TGTGCCAGCAGTAGCTCGGGGCAGCCCCAGCATTTT. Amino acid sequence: CASSSSGQPQHF.

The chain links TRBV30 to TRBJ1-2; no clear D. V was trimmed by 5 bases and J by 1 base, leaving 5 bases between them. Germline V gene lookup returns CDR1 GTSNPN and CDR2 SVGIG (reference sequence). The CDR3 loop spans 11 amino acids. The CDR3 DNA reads TGTGCCTGGCCCCATAACTATGGCTACACCTTC. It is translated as CAWPHNYGYTF.

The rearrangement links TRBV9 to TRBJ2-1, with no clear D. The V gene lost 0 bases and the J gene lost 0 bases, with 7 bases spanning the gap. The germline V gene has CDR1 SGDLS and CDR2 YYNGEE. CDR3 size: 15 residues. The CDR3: CASSVAVSSYNEQFF. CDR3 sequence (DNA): TGTGCCAGCAGCGTAGCTGTTAGCTCCTACAATGAGCAGTTCTTC.

CDR3 protein: CASSNLGDEQFF. The CDR3 nucleotides are TGTGCCAGCAGCAATTTAGGAGATGAGCAGTTCTTC. The chain joins TRBV9 to TRBJ2-1; the D is unclear. V gave up 4 bases and J gave up 8 bases, with 10 bases separating them. The CDR3 contains 12 residues. The germline gives CDR1 SGDLS, CDR2 YYNGEE.

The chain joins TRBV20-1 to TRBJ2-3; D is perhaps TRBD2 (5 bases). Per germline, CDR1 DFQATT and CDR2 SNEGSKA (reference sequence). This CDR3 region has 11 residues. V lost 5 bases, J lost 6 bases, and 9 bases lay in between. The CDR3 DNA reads TGCAGTGCTGGGAGTTGGGATACGCAGTATTTT. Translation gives CSAGSWDTQYF.

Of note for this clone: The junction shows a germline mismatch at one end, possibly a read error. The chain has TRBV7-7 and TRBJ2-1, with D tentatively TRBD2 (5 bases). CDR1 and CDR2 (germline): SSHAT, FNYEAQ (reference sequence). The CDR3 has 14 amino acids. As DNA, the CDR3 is TGTGCTAGCAGCTTAGGTAGAGGGAGCTCTGAGCAGTTCTTC. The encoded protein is CASSLGRGSSEQFF. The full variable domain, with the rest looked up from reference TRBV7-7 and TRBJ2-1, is GAGVSQSPRYKVTKRGQDVTLRCDPISSHATLYWYQQALGQGPEFLTYFNYEAQPDKSGLPSDRFSAERPEGSISTLTIQRTEQRDSAMYRCASSLGRGSSEQFFGPGTRLTVL.